This is a list of T cell receptor beta chains from one sample in a study of cytomegalovirus exposure and HLA in healthy donors. Assay used: immunoSEQ multiplex PCR; TCRdb lists only in-frame clones, some missing. The table has 75,000 to 100,000 clones, 75% to 85% seen once. Sample: PBMCs. The receptors originated from a man aged 18 to 29 in good health and CMV-seropositive. Both conserved end residues are part of each CDR3. D genes are given only for firm matches. Not all rows give a size; the values are once, few, many and, for expanded clones, a class.

TRBJ2-1 | - | TRBV29-1 | TRBD2 | TGCAGCGTTCGTGGACTAGCGGGGGCCTCGAGCTCCTACAATGAGCAGTTCTTC | CSVRGLAGASSSYNEQFF
TRBJ2-3 | - | TRBV27 | TRBD2 | TGTGCCAGCAGTTCCTACGGGACTTGGGGTAGCGGGGGGGGACGTACGCAGTATTTT | CASSSYGTWGSGGGRTQYF
TRBJ2-7 | - | TRBV4-1 | TRBD2 | TGCGCCAGCAGCCAAGTGGGAACTAGCGGTTCCTACGAGCAGTACTTC | CASSQVGTSGSYEQYF
TRBJ2-4 | - | TRBV7-9 | TRBD2 | TGTGCCAGCAGCTCGGGGACTAGCGGTCTAGCCAAAAACATTCAGTACTTC | CASSSGTSGLAKNIQYF
TRBJ2-7 | few | TRBV10-3 | - | TGTGCCACCCTTAAATTTACAGACTCCTACGAGCAGTACTTC | CATLKFTDSYEQYF
TRBJ1-1 | - | TRBV28 | TRBD1 | TGTGCCATCAAACCTACAGGGGACACTGAAGCTTTCTTT | CAIKPTGDTEAFF
TRBJ1-4 | - | TRBV6-5 | - | TGTGCCAGCAGTGATAACTACGAAAAACTGTTTTTT | CASSDNYEKLFF
TRBJ1-5 | few | TRBV10-3 | - | TGTGCCATCAGCTCAGGGGTGGGCAATCAGCCCCAGCATTTT | CAISSGVGNQPQHF
TRBJ1-2 | - | TRBV5-1 | - | TGCGCCAGCAGCTTGGCCGGGTTGGGCTATGGCTACACCTTC | CASSLAGLGYGYTF
TRBJ2-3 | - | TRBV6-5 | - | TGTGCCAGCAGTTACGGAACTGGCCCCCTAGGAAGGCAGTATTTT | CASSYGTGPLGRQYF
TRBJ2-7 | few | TRBV19 | - | TGTGCCAGTAGTCTGGCCGTTACCTACGAGCAGTACTTC | CASSLAVTYEQYF
TRBJ2-1 | - | TRBV7-2 | TRBD2 | TGTGCCAGCAGCACTCGGACTAGTACCCATGAGCAGTTCTTC | CASSTRTSTHEQFF
TRBJ1-5 | - | TRBV5-6 | TRBD1 | TGTGCCAGCAGCTGGGGGACAGGTGATCAGCCCCAGCATTTT | CASSWGTGDQPQHF
TRBJ2-3 | - | TRBV5-1 | TRBD1 | TGCGCCAGCAGTAGGGGGCAGGGGGTGCATACGCAGTATTTT | CASSRGQGVHTQYF
TRBJ2-7 | - | TRBV6-1 | TRBD2 | TGTGCCAGCAGCTTATCTCTAGCGGACTCCTACGAGCAGTACTTC | CASSLSLADSYEQYF